One and the same sample provided the 28 T cell receptor beta chains below, sequenced in a study of cytomegalovirus exposure and HLA in healthy donors. PCR involved 60 Vbeta and 13 Jbeta primers. The assay was immunoSEQ multiplex PCR, and TCRdb's table has in-frame clones only and misses some. In the table there are about 170,000 clones, about 69% of which are singletons. Sequenced material: PBMCs. The receptors derive from a human donor in good health.

This clone turned up a few times. V gene TRBV30 combines with J gene TRBJ2-2; the D gene is possibly TRBD1 (6 bases). V lost 0 bases and J 5 bases, leaving 10 bases between the germline ends. The CDR3 is made up of 14 amino acids. Germline V gene lookup returns CDR1 GTSNPN and CDR2 SVGIG (reference sequence). The chain's CDR3 is CAWSVITGTGELFF. DNA of the CDR3: TGTGCCTGGAGTGTAATTACAGGGACCGGGGAGCTGTTTTTT.

The rearrangement uses TRBV7-9 and TRBJ2-7; 11 positions agree with TRBD2. Germline V gene sequence: CDR1 SEHNR, CDR2 FQNEAQ (reference sequence). The CDR3 sequence is 17 residues long. V shed 3 bases and J 2 bases; nucleotides not matched to a gene: 9. The chain's CDR3 is CASSLPSSGGQTYEQYF. Written as DNA, the CDR3 is TGTGCCAGCAGCTTGCCCTCTAGCGGGGGGCAGACCTACGAGCAGTACTTC. The whole variable domain, remainder taken from reference TRBV7-9 and TRBJ2-7, is DTGVSQNPRHKITKRGQNVTFRCDPISEHNRLYWYRQTLGQGPEFLTYFQNEAQLEKSRLLSDRFSAERPKGSFSTLEIQRTEQGDSAMYLCASSLPSSGGQTYEQYFGPGTRLTVT.

This chain links TRBV29-1 with TRBJ1-2, with a weak D call TRBD1 (6 bases). With 7 bases removed from V and 4 bases from J, the gap between germline ends came to 19 bases. The CDR3 has 14 amino acids. The germline V gene has CDR1 SQVTM and CDR2 ANQGSEA. CDR3 sequence reads: CSALDSSAGYGYTF. The CDR3 DNA sequence: TGCAGCGCTCTGGACAGTTCGGCGGGCTATGGCTACACCTTC.

The chain joins TRBV11-2 to TRBJ1-6; D not certain. The CDR3 length is 11 residues. Germline CDR1 and CDR2: SGHAT and FQNNGV. The ends were cut back, 4 bases at V and 9 bases at J, with 4 bases in the middle. The CDR3 bases are TGTGCCAGCAGCTCCATTTCACCCCTCCACTTT. Translating it yields CASSSISPLHF.

The genes are TRBV19 and TRBJ1-4; tentatively, D is TRBD1 (6 bases). The V gene's germline CDR1 is LNHDA and CDR2 SQIVND (reference sequence). Trimming cost V 4 bases and J 7 bases, with 25 bases left between them. The CDR3 consists of 18 residues. The CDR3 spells CASSTRDKIFVGREKLFF. As DNA, the CDR3 is TGTGCCAGTAGTACCCGGGACAAAATTTTCGTTGGGCGTGAAAAACTGTTTTTT.

The chain is built from TRBV6-6 and TRBJ2-7; 7 bases agree with TRBD1. This CDR3 region has 14 residues. Germline V lookup: CDR1 MNHNY, CDR2 SVGAGI (reference sequence). J gave up 3 bases and V 4 bases, and 6 bases lay outside the gene matches. CDR3 in amino acids: CASSWRQGRYEQYF. The CDR3 DNA is TGTGCCAGCAGTTGGCGACAGGGACGCTACGAGCAGTACTTC.

This sequence joins TRBV4-1 and TRBJ1-1; 10 bases match TRBD1. Germline CDR1 reads MGHRA; CDR2 reads YSYEKL. The CDR3 has 17 residues. Trimming removed 3 bases from V and 4 bases from J; junction bases left unmatched: 11. This chain's CDR3 is CASSQYGTGAGITEAFF. The CDR3 DNA follows: TGCGCCAGCAGCCAGTATGGGACAGGGGCTGGGATCACTGAAGCTTTCTTT.

The chain is built from TRBV7-9 and TRBJ2-3, with 13 bases matching TRBD2. CDR3 size: 17 residues. The ends lost 3 bases at V and 2 bases at J; junction bases unmatched: 5. CDR1 SEHNR and CDR2 FQNEAQ come from the germline V gene (reference sequence). The CDR3 protein is CASSLTSGGSHTDTQYF. CDR3 sequence (DNA): TGTGCCAGCAGCTTGACTAGCGGGGGGTCCCACACAGATACGCAGTATTTT.

The V call is TRBV5-1, the J call TRBJ2-3; a possible D gene is TRBD2 (6 bases). The V gene lost 2 bases and the J gene lost 0 bases, with 16 bases spanning the gap. Germline-derived CDR1 and CDR2 are SGHRS and YFSETQ. The CDR3 is 17 amino acids. CDR3 sequence: CASSFLQRRDSTDTQYF. The DNA for the CDR3 is TGCGCCAGCAGCTTTCTACAGAGGAGGGATAGCACAGATACGCAGTATTTT.

The chain joins TRBV6-5 to TRBJ2-5; 11 bases align to TRBD2. V lost 2 bases and J lost 12; bases outside the gene matches: 11. This CDR3 has 15 amino acids. Germline V gene sequence: CDR1 MNHEY, CDR2 SVGAGI. This CDR3 is CASSYGAASGGRKYF. The DNA for the CDR3 is TGTGCCAGCAGTTACGGCGCGGCTAGCGGGGGGCGGAAGTACTTC.

This clone was detected once. The V call is TRBV4-1, the J call TRBJ2-1, with 9 bases lining up with TRBD2. The V gene's germline CDR1 is MGHRA and CDR2 YSYEKL. The V and J ends lost 5 bases and 10 bases, in that order; junction bases with no gene match: 9. The CDR3 is 14 amino acids. This CDR3 reads CASSGRGGFKEQFF. CDR3 nucleotides: TGCGCCAGCAGCGGGCGGGGGGGCTTTAAAGAGCAGTTCTTC.

The chain carries TRBV27 and TRBJ1-4; a possible D gene is TRBD1 (5 bases). Germline CDR1 and CDR2: MNHEY and SMNVEV (reference sequence). The CDR3 is 14 residues long. V lost 5 bases and J 8 bases, leaving 15 bases between the germline ends. In DNA form, the CDR3 reads TGTGCCAGCAGTCCCCGGGGGATTTGGGAAAAACTGTTTTTT. Translating gives CASSPRGIWEKLFF.

The V gene is TRBV5-4, the J gene TRBJ1-1; D perhaps matches TRBD1 (5 bases). The CDR3 is 12 amino acids. V lost 5 bases and J lost 4, with 9 bases in between. Germline CDR1 is SGHNT and CDR2 is YYREEE (reference sequence). In nucleotides, the CDR3 is TGTGCCAGCAGTGCAGGGTTCACTGAAGCTTTCTTT. Translating it yields CASSAGFTEAFF.

This clone has just a few counts. The chain employs TRBV7-3 and TRBJ1-2; D ambiguous. V gave up 5 bases and J gave up 8 bases, with 18 bases separating them. CDR3 size: 14 residues. Germline loops: CDR1 SGHTA, CDR2 FQGTGA. The CDR3 bases are TGTGCCAGCAGCCTAAACCCGGGGTTGGGAGGCTACACCTTC. This codes for CASSLNPGLGGYTF.

This clone showed up just a few times. The chain recombines TRBV11-2 with TRBJ2-7; 9 bases match TRBD1. The V and J ends lost 5 bases and 2 bases, in that order; junction bases with no gene match: 10. Per germline, CDR1 SGHAT and CDR2 FQNNGV. This CDR3 comprises 16 residues. CDR3 nucleotides: TGTGCCAGCAGCCCCCGTGGGACAGGGATTGCCTACGAGCAGTACTTC. Translation gives CASSPRGTGIAYEQYF.

The chain joins TRBV10-3 to TRBJ2-1; possibly TRBD1 for D (6 bases). The ends were cut back, 3 bases at V and 5 bases at J, with 11 bases in the middle. Germline V gene lookup returns CDR1 ENHRY and CDR2 SYGVKD. CDR3 length: 14 residues. CDR3 sequence (DNA): TGTGCCATCAGTGATCGACAGGACAACAATGAGCAGTTCTTC. Its protein product is CAISDRQDNNEQFF.

Notes on this clone: A junction boundary mismatches the germline segment, possibly from a read error. The chain is built from TRBV7-7 and TRBJ2-1; 7 bases are shared with TRBD2. CDR1 and CDR2 (germline): SSHAT, FNYEAQ (reference sequence). The CDR3 is 22 amino acids. The CDR3 region is CASSLGRTGLTFGGDPYNEQFF. In nucleotides, the CDR3 is TGTGCTAGCAGCTTAGGTCGGACGGGACTGACGTTTGGGGGGGACCCCTACAATGAGCAGTTCTTC.

V and J are TRBV5-6 and TRBJ2-2, with 7 nucleotides matching TRBD2. Germline-derived CDR1 and CDR2 are SGHDT and YYEEEE. CDR3 length: 15 residues. V was clipped by 0 bases and J by 3 bases; unmatched bases: 2. In DNA form, the CDR3 reads TGTGCCAGCAGCTTGGCGGGACTACACACCGGGGAGCTGTTTTTT. Amino acid sequence: CASSLAGLHTGELFF.

This chain connects TRBV10-3 to TRBJ2-6, with TRBD1 matching over 8 bases. CDR3 length: 16 residues. V dropped 8 bases and J dropped 3; count of bases not matched to a gene: 9. Germline CDR1 is ENHRY and CDR2 is SYGVKD. The DNA for the CDR3 is TGTGCCATCGGGAGGACAGGGCTGGGTGGGGCCAACGTCCTGACTTTC. Its protein product is CAIGRTGLGGANVLTF.

The chain carries TRBV6-4 and TRBJ2-1, with 10 bases matching TRBD1. This CDR3 contains 15 residues. Germline assignment: CDR1 MRHNA and CDR2 SNTAGT. Trimming took 3 bases from V and 5 from J; bases not matched to a gene: 4. CDR3 sequence (DNA): TGTGCCAGCAGTGATCCGGGACAGGGGAACAATGAGCAGTTCTTC. This encodes CASSDPGQGNNEQFF.

V is TRBV25-1 and J is TRBJ1-3, with D perhaps TRBD1 (6 bases). The V gene's germline CDR1 is MGHDK and CDR2 SYGVNS. V gave up 7 bases and J gave up 3 bases, with 16 bases separating them. The CDR3 covers 15 residues. CDR3 nucleotides: TGTGCCAGCACCCCCGGGGGGGGCGGTGGAAACACCATATATTTT. This translates into CASTPGGGGGNTIYF.

The rearrangement joins TRBV30 to TRBJ1-1, with no clear D. Germline values: CDR1 GTSNPN, CDR2 SVGIG (reference sequence). V lost 5 bases to trimming and J lost 0 bases, with 13 bases between them. This CDR3 region has 14 residues. The DNA of the CDR3 is TGTGCCTGGTTAGATCCCGGGATGAACACTGAAGCTTTCTTT. Its protein is CAWLDPGMNTEAFF.

The V call is TRBV13, the J call TRBJ2-7; 9 positions agree with TRBD1. Germline CDR1 and CDR2: PRHDT and FYEKMQ (reference sequence). The CDR3 length is 16 residues. Unmatched junction bases numbered 8, after V lost 5 bases and J lost 0 bases. The CDR3 sequence is CASSTRTGESSYEQYF. CDR3 in DNA: TGTGCCAGCAGCACGAGGACAGGGGAATCCTCCTACGAGCAGTACTTC.

This chain joins TRBV7-9 and TRBJ2-7; D gene unclear. V was trimmed by 3 bases and J by 4 bases, leaving 7 bases between them. Germline CDR1 reads SEHNR; CDR2 reads FQNEAQ (reference sequence). The CDR3 consists of 12 residues. In DNA, the CDR3 is TGTGCCAGCAGCTTGGAGTTTTACGAGCAGTACTTC. Its translation: CASSLEFYEQYF.

This clone was seen a few times. V usage is TRBV29-1 and J usage is TRBJ1-5; the D is unclear. The V end was cut by 7 bases, the J end by 2 bases, with 12 bases between. Germline V gene sequence: CDR1 SQVTM, CDR2 ANQGSEA. The CDR3 sequence is 13 residues long. The CDR3 sequence: CSALAGGNQPQHF. CDR3 in DNA: TGCAGCGCGCTGGCCGGGGGCAATCAGCCCCAGCATTTT.

The rearrangement links TRBV6-1 to TRBJ1-4; D not certain. This CDR3 contains 13 residues. Trimming removed 1 base at V and 8 bases at J, with 8 bases between. Germline V gene sequence: CDR1 MNHNS, CDR2 SASEGT. The CDR3 region has the DNA TGTGCCAGCAGTGAAGTACCTAGAGAAAAACTGTTTTTT. This translates into CASSEVPREKLFF.

The V call is TRBV4-1, the J call TRBJ2-7; maybe TRBD1 (5 bases). This CDR3 is 15 amino acids long. Germline assignment: CDR1 MGHRA and CDR2 YSYEKL. V shed 0 bases and J shed 9 bases, with 18 bases lying between them. The CDR3 bases are TGCGCCAGCAGCCAAGAGATGGCGAGGCAGGGCAGGCAGTACTTC. Protein product: CASSQEMARQGRQYF.

As for this clone: A junction boundary mismatches the germline segment, possibly from a read error. The gene calls are TRBV6-1 and TRBJ2-7; 12 bases match TRBD2. This CDR3 contains 16 residues. Germline V gives CDR1 MNHNS, CDR2 SASEGT. The CDR3 loop reads CASSEGRGLAGYERYF. CDR3 DNA sequence: TGTGCCAGCAGTGAAGGTAGGGGACTAGCGGGCTACGAGCGGTACTTC.